This TCR beta chain was identified in a study of blood T cell repertoires in COVID-19. About the study: PBMCs, B-cell-depleted T cells, or T cells were the source of the cDNA or gDNA that made up the material.

Per the original methods: Nucleated cell number was recorded as an estimate derived from reference gene primer amplification. Some clones are missing from TCRdb's copy, which holds only in-frame ones; the method was immunoSEQ multiplex PCR. Clonal size and the V and J genes are those of that table, whereas D and trimming came from the DNA. The table records hundreds of thousands of clones, 86% of them present only once. CDR3 length equals 11 residues. Trimming shortened V by 3 bases and J by 5 bases, and 7 bases separated the two germline ends. Germline CDR1 and CDR2: DFQATT and SNEGSKA (reference sequence). There are a few counts of this clone.

The receptor was isolated from a woman in her twenties or thirties with active or convalescent COVID-19. Sequenced: peripheral blood. The chain couples TRBV20-1 to TRBJ1-2; D gene uncertain. The CDR3 region is CSARGGYGYTF. CDR3 DNA sequence: TGCAGTGCTAGGGGAGGATATGGCTACACCTTC.